This is a list of T cell receptor beta chains from one sample in a study of long-term antiretroviral therapy in people with HIV. TCRdb's table, derived via immunoSEQ multiplex PCR, lists solely in-frame clones and lacks some. Of 10,000 or so clones listed, over 65% are singletons. The specimen comprised unsorted PBMCs, sampled 0.4 years before starting antiretroviral therapy. These receptors were obtained from a young man with HIV. Both conserved end residues are part of each CDR3. A D gene is named only where the DNA matches it firmly. Size is omitted from some rows. Given values are once, few, many or a class for expanded clones.

-	-	TRBJ1-2	TRBV6-5	CASSGGKAGYTF	TGTGCCAGCAGTGGGGGGAAGGCTGGCTACACCTTC
-	-	TRBJ1-5	TRBV4-1	CASSPFLTTENQPQHF	TGCGCCAGCAGCCCCTTCTTGACAACCGAAAATCAGCCCCAGCATTTT
-	once	TRBJ1-5	TRBV2	CASSEWAGGQPQHF	TGTGCCAGCAGTGAGTGGGCGGGGGGTCAGCCCCAGCATTTT
TRBD1	-	TRBJ1-1	TRBV6-5	CASRTTGVNTEAFF	TGTGCCAGCAGAACGACAGGGGTGAACACTGAAGCTTTCTTT
-	-	TRBJ1-1	TRBV7-9	CASSLVGNTEAFF	TGTGCCAGCAGCTTAGTCGGGAACACTGAAGCTTTCTTT
TRBD1	-	TRBJ1-2	TRBV18	CASSRGQGEGYTF	TGTGCCAGCTCCCGCGGACAGGGAGAAGGCTACACCTTC
-	once	TRBJ2-7	TRBV2	CASSETPLDSPYSYEQYF	TGTGCCAGCAGTGAGACCCCACTCGACAGTCCTTACTCCTACGAGCAGTACTTC
-	-	TRBJ2-7	TRBV19	CASSPRISPGEQYF	TGTGCCAGTAGTCCCCGGATCTCCCCGGGAGAGCAGTACTTC
-	-	TRBJ1-3	TRBV19	CASSTQSSGNTIYF	TGTGCCAGTAGTACCCAGTCCTCTGGAAACACCATATATTTT
-	-	TRBJ1-3	TRBV7-8	CASSLGRRKSGNTIYF	TGTGCCAGCAGCTTAGGAAGGCGGAAATCTGGAAACACCATATATTTT
-	-	TRBJ2-7	TRBV5-1	CASSLSGVPLSYEQYF	TGCGCCAGCAGCTTGTCCGGGGTTCCTCTCTCCTACGAGCAGTACTTC
-	-	TRBJ2-7	TRBV28	CASSLAWGQSYEQYF	TGTGCCAGCAGTTTAGCTTGGGGCCAATCGTACGAGCAGTACTTC
-	-	TRBJ1-6	TRBV6-5	CASRPVTSYNSPLHF	TGTGCCAGCAGACCAGTGACCTCCTATAATTCACCCCTCCACTTT
-	-	TRBJ2-1	TRBV6-5	CASSIGQEQFF	TGTGCCAGCAGTATTGGACAGGAGCAGTTCTTC
TRBD2	-	TRBJ2-1	TRBV5-6	CASTPVGRGGRDEQFF	TGTGCCAGCACCCCTGTGGGGCGGGGGGGGAGGGATGAGCAGTTCTTC
-	-	TRBJ1-1	TRBV21-1	CASSKVDAVLENTEAFF	TGTGCCAGCAGCAAAGTCGATGCGGTTCTCGAGAACACTGAAGCTTTCTTT
TRBD1	-	TRBJ1-6	TRBV7-3	CASSLTGQVFSPLHF	TGTGCCAGCAGCTTAACGGGACAGGTGTTTTCACCCCTCCACTTT
-	medium-sized	TRBJ1-2	TRBV4-3	CASSQDARINYGYTF	TGCGCCAGCAGCCAAGACGCACGAATTAACTATGGCTACACCTTC
-	few	TRBJ2-7	TRBV7-2	CASSLVRGEQYF	TGTGCCAGCAGCCTGGTGAGGGGCGAGCAGTACTTC
TRBD2	-	TRBJ2-7	TRBV28	CASSPPGTSRGEQYF	TGTGCCAGCAGTCCCCCCGGGACTAGCAGGGGCGAGCAGTACTTC
TRBD1	-	TRBJ1-5	TRBV11-2	CASSPFGRGHQPQHF	TGTGCCAGCAGCCCATTCGGCAGGGGGCACCAGCCCCAGCATTTT
-	once	TRBJ1-3	TRBV5-6	CASSPAGNTIYF	TGTGCCAGCAGCCCGGCTGGAAACACCATATATTTT
-	-	TRBJ1-3	TRBV13	CASSPGTYSGNTIYF	TGTGCCAGCAGCCCCGGGACATACTCTGGAAACACCATATATTTT
TRBD2	-	TRBJ2-7	TRBV30	CAWRTSGTPEQYF	TGTGCCTGGCGGACTAGCGGGACACCCGAGCAGTACTTC
TRBD2	-	TRBJ2-5	TRBV10-2	CASSSLAGVSETQYF	TGCGCCAGCAGTAGTCTAGCGGGAGTCTCAGAGACCCAGTACTTC
-	-	TRBJ1-5	TRBV28	CASRGNRAGQPQHF	TGTGCCAGCAGAGGTAACAGGGCAGGTCAGCCCCAGCATTTT
TRBD1	-	TRBJ1-2	TRBV7-6	CASKPQGAHGYTF	TGTGCCAGCAAACCACAGGGGGCCCATGGCTACACCTTC
-	-	TRBJ2-7	TRBV30	CAWSPPLIGSYEQYF	TGTGCCTGGAGTCCTCCGTTGATTGGGTCCTACGAGCAGTACTTC
TRBD2	-	TRBJ2-1	TRBV9	CASSVESSGSSSYNEQFF	TGTGCCAGCAGCGTAGAGTCTAGCGGGAGTTCGTCCTACAATGAGCAGTTCTTC
TRBD1	-	TRBJ1-2	TRBV28	CASSSSGQGAGEGYTF	TGTGCCAGCAGTTCCTCCGGACAGGGCGCAGGCGAGGGCTACACCTTC
-	once	TRBJ1-3	TRBV6-6	CASNLGNTIYF	TGTGCCAGCAACCTAGGCAACACCATATATTTT
-	-	TRBJ2-7	TRBV28	CASSLFGPYEQYF	TGTGCCAGCAGTTTATTCGGTCCCTACGAGCAGTACTTC
TRBD1	-	TRBJ1-2	TRBV5-4	CASSGGTGSFNYGYTF	TGTGCCAGCAGCGGGGGGACAGGGTCATTTAACTATGGCTACACCTTC
-	-	TRBJ2-7	TRBV6-5	CASSYSNRDYEQYF	TGTGCCAGCAGTTACTCAAACAGGGACTACGAGCAGTACTTC
TRBD1	-	TRBJ1-2	TRBV5-4	CASSLRGRGNYGYTF	TGTGCCAGCAGCTTGCGGGGCAGGGGGAACTATGGCTACACCTTC
TRBD2	-	TRBJ2-1	TRBV27	CASSLVGSGRRFF	TGTGCCAGCAGTTTAGTAGGCAGCGGGAGGAGGTTCTTC
TRBD2	-	TRBJ2-1	TRBV27	CASRGTSGINEQFF	TGTGCCAGCAGAGGGACTAGCGGGATCAATGAGCAGTTCTTC
TRBD1	-	TRBJ1-3	TRBV28	CASSYRGLSGNTIYF	TGTGCCAGCAGTTACAGGGGCCTCTCTGGAAACACCATATATTTT
TRBD1	once	TRBJ1-4	TRBV29-1	CSVTGTGEKLFF	TGCAGCGTGACAGGGACAGGAGAAAAACTGTTTTTT
-	-	TRBJ1-6	TRBV11-2	CASSLVSVYNSPLHF	TGTGCCAGCAGCTTAGTGTCCGTGTATAATTCACCCCTCCACTTT
TRBD2	-	TRBJ2-2	TRBV10-3	CAIKAGATNTGELFF	TGTGCCATCAAAGCGGGGGCGACGAACACCGGGGAGCTGTTTTTT
-	-	TRBJ2-7	TRBV5-6	CASSPLGASYEQYF	TGTGCCAGCAGCCCCCTGGGGGCCTCCTACGAGCAGTACTTC
TRBD2	once	TRBJ2-1	TRBV2	CAQAGSSGRVDEQFF	TGTGCTCAAGCGGGGTCTAGCGGGAGGGTTGATGAGCAGTTCTTC
TRBD1	-	TRBJ2-2	TRBV5-4	CASSFSGTGGGELFF	TGTGCCAGCAGCTTCTCCGGGACAGGCGGCGGGGAGCTGTTTTTT
-	-	TRBJ1-1	TRBV2	CATKKGQMNTEAFF	TGTGCCACGAAAAAAGGACAGATGAACACTGAAGCTTTCTTT